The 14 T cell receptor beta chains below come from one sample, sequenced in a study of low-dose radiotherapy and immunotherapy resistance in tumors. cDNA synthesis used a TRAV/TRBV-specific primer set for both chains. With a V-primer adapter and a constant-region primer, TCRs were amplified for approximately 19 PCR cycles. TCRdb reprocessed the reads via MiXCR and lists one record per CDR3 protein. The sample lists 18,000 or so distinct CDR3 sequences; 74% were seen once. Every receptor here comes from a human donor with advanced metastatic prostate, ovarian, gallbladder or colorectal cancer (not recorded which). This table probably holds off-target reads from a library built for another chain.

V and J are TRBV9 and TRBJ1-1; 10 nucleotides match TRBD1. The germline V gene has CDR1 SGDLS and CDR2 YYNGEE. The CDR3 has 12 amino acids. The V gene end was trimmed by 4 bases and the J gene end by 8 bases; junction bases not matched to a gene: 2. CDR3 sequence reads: CASSPDRGEAFF. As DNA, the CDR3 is TGTGCCAGCAGCCCGGACAGGGGGGAAGCTTTCTTT.

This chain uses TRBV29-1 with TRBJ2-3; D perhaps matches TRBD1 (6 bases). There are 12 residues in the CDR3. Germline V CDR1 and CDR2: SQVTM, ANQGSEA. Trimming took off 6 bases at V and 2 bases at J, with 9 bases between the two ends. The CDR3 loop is CSVDRSTDTQYF. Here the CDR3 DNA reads TGCAGCGTAGACAGGTCCACAGATACGCAGTATTTT.

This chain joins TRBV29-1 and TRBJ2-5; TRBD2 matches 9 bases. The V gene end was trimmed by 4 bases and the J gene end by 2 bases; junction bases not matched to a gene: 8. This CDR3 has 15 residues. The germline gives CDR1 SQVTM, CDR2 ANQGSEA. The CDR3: CSVAETSGPQETQYF. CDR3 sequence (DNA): TGCAGCGTTGCCGAGACTAGCGGACCTCAAGAGACCCAGTACTTC.

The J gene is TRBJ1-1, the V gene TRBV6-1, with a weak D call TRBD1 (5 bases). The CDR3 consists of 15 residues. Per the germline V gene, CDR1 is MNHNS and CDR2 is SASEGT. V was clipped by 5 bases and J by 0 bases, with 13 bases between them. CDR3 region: CASSYSRQLNTEAFF. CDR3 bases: TGTGCCAGCAGTTACTCGAGACAGTTGAACACTGAAGCTTTCTTT.

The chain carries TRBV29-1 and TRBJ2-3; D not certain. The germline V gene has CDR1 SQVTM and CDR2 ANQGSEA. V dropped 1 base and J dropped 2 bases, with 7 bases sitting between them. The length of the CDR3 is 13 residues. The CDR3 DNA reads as TGCAGCGTTGAAGTGGGGTTCACAGATACGCAGTATTTT. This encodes CSVEVGFTDTQYF.

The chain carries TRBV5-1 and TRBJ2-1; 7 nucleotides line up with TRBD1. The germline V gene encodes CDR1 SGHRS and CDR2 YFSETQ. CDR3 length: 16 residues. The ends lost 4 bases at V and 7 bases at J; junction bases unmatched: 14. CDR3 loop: CASSPTVRGQRNEQFF. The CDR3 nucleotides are TGCGCCAGCAGCCCGACGGTGAGGGGGCAGCGGAATGAGCAGTTCTTC.

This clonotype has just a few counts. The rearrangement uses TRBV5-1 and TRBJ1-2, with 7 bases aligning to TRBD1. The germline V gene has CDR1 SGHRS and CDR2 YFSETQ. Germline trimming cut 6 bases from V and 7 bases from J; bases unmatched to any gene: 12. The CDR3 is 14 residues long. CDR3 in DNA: TGCGCCAGCACCCCTGGGGACAGTCAAGTTGGCTACACCTTC. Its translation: CASTPGDSQVGYTF.

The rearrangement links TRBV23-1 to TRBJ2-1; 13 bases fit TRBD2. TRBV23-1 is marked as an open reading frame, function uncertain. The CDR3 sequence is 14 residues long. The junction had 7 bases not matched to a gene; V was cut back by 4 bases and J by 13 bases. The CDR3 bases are TGCGCCAGCAGTCGGGGGACTAGCGGGACCCGCCAGTTCTTC. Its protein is CASSRGTSGTRQFF.

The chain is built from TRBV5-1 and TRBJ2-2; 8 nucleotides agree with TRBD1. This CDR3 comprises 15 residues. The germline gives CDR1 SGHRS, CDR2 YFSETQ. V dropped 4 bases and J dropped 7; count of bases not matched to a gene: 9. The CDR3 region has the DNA TGCGCCAGCAGCGAGACAGGGGCCCGCGGCGGGGAGCTGTTTTTT. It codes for CASSETGARGGELFF.

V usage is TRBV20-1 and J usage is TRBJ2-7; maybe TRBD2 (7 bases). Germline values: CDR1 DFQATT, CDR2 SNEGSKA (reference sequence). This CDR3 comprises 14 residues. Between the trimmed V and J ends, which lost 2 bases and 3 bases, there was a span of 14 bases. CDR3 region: CSARRGGSFYEQYF. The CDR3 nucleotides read TGCAGTGCTAGAAGGGGGGGGAGCTTCTACGAGCAGTACTTC.

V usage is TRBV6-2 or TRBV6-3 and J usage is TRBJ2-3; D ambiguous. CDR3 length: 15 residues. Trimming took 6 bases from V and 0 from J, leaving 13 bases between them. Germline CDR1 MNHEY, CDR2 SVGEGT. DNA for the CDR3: TGTGCCAGCAGCCCCACGGCGGATAGCACAGATACGCAGTATTTT. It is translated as CASSPTADSTDTQYF.

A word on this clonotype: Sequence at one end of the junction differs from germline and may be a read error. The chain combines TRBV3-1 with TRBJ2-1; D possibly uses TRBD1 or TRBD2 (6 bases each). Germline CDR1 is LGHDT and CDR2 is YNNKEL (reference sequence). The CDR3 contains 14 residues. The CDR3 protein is CASTQWGADNEQFF. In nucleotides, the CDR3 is TGTGCCAGCACCCAATGGGGGGCCGACAATGAGCAGTTCTTC.

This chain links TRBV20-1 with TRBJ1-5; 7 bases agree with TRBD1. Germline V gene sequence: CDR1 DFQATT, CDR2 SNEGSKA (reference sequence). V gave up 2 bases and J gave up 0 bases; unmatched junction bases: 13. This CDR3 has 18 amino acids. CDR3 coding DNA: TGCAGTGCTAGATCCTTCGGGACAGCTTTCTATAGCAATCAGCCCCAGCATTTT. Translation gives CSARSFGTAFYSNQPQHF.

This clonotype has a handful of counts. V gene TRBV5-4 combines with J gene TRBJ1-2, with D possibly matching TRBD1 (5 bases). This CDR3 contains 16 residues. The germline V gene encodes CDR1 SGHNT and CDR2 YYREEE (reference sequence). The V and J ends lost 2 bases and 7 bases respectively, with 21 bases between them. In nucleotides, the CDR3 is TGTGCCAGCAGCTTCGGGCTCACTGGACAAGAGGGTGGCTACACCTTC. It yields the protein CASSFGLTGQEGGYTF.